This T cell receptor (beta chain) is from a study of early T cells in non-severe SARS-CoV-2 infection. The wider study: Chains were unpaired, as sequencing was done on bulk RNA from unsorted whole blood.

The study's findings and limits: The VDJdb matching leaned toward anti-spike CD8 responses and overlooked private and CD4 specificities.

This clonotype has a count of ten or more. The antigen remains unidentified. Germline assignment: CDR1 WSHSY and CDR2 SAAADI. The CDR3 runs 12 residues. Trimming took off 4 bases at V and 5 bases at J, with 6 bases between the two ends. Attachment of unique molecular identifiers to individual cDNA molecules was performed. Each CDR3 protein gets one entry after TCRdb re-called the 5' RACE reads with MiXCR. The sample has under 70,000 distinct CDR3 sequences; roughly 11% are singletons. This clonotype was obtained from an adult who was a healthcare worker with PCR-confirmed SARS-CoV-2 infection or an uninfected control (not recorded which). The material sequenced was whole blood. The chain uses TRBV10-2 and TRBJ1-5; no clear D gene. CDR3 DNA: TGCGCCAGCAGTGTAATGGATCAGCCCCAGCATTTT. It specifies CASSVMDQPQHF.